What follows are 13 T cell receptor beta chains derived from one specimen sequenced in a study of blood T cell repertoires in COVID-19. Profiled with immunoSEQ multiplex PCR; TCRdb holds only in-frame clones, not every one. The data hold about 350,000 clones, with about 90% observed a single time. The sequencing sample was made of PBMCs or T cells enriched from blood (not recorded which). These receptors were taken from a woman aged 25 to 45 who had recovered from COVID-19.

This CDR3 is CASSESGGYEQYF. The CDR3 bases are TGCGCCAGCAGTGAGAGCGGGGGTTACGAGCAGTACTTC. The J gene is TRBJ2-7, the V gene TRBV10-2; TRBD2 matches at 8 bases. V shed 2 bases, J shed 4 bases, and the junction held 1 base outside the gene matches. The V gene's germline CDR1 is WSHSY and CDR2 SAAADI. CDR3 length: 13 residues.

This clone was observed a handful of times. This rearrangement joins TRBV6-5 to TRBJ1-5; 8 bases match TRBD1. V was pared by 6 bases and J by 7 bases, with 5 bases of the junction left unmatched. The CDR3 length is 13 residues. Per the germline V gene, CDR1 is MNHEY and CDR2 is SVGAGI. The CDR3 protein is CASRPSGGQPQHF. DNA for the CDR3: TGTGCCAGCAGACCATCAGGGGGCCAGCCCCAGCATTTT.

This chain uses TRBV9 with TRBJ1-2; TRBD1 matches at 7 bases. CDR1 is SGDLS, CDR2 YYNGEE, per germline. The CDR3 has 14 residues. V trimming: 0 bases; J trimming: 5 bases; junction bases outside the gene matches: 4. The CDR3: CASSVEGQSYGYTF. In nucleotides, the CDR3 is TGTGCCAGCAGCGTAGAGGGACAGAGTTATGGCTACACCTTC.

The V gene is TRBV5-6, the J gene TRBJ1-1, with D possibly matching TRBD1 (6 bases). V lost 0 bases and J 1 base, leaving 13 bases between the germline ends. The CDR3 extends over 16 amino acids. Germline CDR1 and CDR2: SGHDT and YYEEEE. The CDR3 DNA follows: TGTGCCAGCAGCTTGGGGGTAGGGACATGGAACACTGAAGCTTTCTTT. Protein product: CASSLGVGTWNTEAFF.

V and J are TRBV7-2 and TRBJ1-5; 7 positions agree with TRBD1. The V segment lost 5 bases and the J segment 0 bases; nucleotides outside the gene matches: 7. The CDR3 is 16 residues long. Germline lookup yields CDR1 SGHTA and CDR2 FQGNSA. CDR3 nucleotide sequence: TGTGCCAGCAGCCTTGGGACAGCTTATAGCAATCAGCCCCAGCATTTT. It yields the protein CASSLGTAYSNQPQHF. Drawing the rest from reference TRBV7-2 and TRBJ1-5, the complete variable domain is GAGVSQSPSNKVTEKGKDVELRCDPISGHTALYWYRQSLGQGLEFLIYFQGNSAPDKSGLPSDRFSAERTGGSVSTLTIQRTQQEDSAVYLCASSLGTAYSNQPQHFGDGTRLSIL.

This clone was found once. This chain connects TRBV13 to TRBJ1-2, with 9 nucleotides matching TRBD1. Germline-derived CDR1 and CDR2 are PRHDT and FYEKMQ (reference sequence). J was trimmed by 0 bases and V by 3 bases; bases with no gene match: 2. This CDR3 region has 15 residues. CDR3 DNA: TGTGCCAGCAGCTTGGACAGGGGTGCTAACTATGGCTACACCTTC. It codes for CASSLDRGANYGYTF. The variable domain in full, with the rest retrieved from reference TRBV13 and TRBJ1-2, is AAGVIQSPRHLIKEKRETATLKCYPIPRHDTVYWYQQGPGQDPQFLISFYEKMQSDKGSIPDRFSAQQFSDYHSELNMSSLELGDSALYFCASSLDRGANYGYTFGSGTRLTVV.

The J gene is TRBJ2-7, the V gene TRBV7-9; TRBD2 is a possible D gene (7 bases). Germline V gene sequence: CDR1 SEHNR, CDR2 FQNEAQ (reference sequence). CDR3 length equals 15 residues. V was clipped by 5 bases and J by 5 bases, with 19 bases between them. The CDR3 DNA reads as TGTGCCAGCAGCCCCCCCCTCAGGGGAGGGCACGAGCAGTACTTC. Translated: CASSPPLRGGHEQYF. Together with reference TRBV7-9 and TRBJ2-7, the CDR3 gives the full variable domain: DTGVSQNPRHKITKRGQNVTFRCDPISEHNRLYWYRQTLGQGPEFLTYFQNEAQLEKSRLLSDRFSAERPKGSFSTLEIQRTEQGDSAMYLCASSPPLRGGHEQYFGPGTRLTVT.

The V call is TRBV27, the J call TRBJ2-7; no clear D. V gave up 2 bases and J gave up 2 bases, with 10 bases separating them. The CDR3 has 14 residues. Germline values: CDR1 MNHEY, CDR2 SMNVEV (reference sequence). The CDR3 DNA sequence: TGTGCCAGCAGTTTACTGCGCATTCCCTACGAGCAGTACTTC. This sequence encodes CASSLLRIPYEQYF.

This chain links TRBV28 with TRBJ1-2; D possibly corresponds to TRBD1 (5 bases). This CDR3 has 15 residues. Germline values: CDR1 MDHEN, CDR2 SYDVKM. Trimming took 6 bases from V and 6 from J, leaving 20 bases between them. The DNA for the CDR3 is TGTGCCAGCAGCCAATTCTTGGGGGGGGAGGATGGCTACACCTTC. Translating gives CASSQFLGGEDGYTF.

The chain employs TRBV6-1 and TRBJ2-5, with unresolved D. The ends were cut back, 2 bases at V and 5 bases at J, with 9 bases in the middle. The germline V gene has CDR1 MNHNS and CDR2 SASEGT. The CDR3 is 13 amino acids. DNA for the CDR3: TGTGCCAGCAGTGAATGGGCCGGCGAGACCCAGTACTTC. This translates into CASSEWAGETQYF.

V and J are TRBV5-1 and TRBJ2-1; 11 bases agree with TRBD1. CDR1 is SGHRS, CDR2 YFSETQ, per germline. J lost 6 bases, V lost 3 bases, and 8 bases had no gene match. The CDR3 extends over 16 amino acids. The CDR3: CASSSRPGTGGNEQFF. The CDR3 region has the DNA TGCGCCAGCAGCTCGAGACCCGGGACAGGGGGCAATGAGCAGTTCTTC.

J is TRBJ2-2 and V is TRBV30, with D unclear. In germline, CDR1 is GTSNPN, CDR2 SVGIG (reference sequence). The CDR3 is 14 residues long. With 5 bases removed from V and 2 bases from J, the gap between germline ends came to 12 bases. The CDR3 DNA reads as TGTGCCTGGGGACGGAGTTTTAACACCGGGGAGCTGTTTTTT. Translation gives CAWGRSFNTGELFF.

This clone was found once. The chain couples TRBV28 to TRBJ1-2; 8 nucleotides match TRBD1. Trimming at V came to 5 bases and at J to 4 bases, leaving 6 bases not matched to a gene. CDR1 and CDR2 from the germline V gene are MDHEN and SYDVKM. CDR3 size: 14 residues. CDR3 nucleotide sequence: TGTGCCAGCAGTGACGGGACAGGACTCTATGGCTACACCTTC. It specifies CASSDGTGLYGYTF.